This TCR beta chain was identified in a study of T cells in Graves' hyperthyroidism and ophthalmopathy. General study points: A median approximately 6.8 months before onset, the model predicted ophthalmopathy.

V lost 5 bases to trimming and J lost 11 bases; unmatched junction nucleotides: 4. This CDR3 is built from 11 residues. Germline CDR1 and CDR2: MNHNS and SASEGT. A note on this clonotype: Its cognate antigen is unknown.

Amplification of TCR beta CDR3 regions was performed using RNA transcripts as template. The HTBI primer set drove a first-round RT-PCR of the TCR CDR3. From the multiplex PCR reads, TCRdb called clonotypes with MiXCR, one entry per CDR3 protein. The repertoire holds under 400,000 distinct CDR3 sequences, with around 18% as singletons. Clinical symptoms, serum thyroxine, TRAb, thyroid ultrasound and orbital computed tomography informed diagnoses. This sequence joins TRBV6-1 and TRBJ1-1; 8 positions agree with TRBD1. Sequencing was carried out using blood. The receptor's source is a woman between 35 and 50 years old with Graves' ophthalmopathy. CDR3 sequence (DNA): TGTGCCAGCAGTAAGACAGGGGTGGCTTTCTTT. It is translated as CASSKTGVAFF.